The clone carrying this T cell receptor beta chain came up a few times. The data are from a study of early T cells in non-severe SARS-CoV-2 infection. The CDR3 is made up of 18 amino acids. The junction had 14 bases not matched to a gene; V was cut back by 0 bases and J by 5 bases. Germline CDR1 and CDR2: MNHNS and SASEGT. TCRdb re-analysed the 5' RACE reads in MiXCR, keeping a single row per CDR3 protein. The sample contains around 80,000 distinct CDR3 sequences, approximately 13% of which appear only once. The sample consisted of whole blood. The source of this sequence is an adult who was a healthcare worker with PCR-confirmed SARS-CoV-2 infection or an uninfected control (not recorded which). This chain connects TRBV6-1 to TRBJ2-7, with 9 positions matching TRBD1. The DNA for the CDR3 is TGTGCCAGCAGTGAAGCGCTTCGATGGACAGGGGATCGGGACGAGCAGTACTTC. Encoded protein: CASSEALRWTGDRDEQYF.